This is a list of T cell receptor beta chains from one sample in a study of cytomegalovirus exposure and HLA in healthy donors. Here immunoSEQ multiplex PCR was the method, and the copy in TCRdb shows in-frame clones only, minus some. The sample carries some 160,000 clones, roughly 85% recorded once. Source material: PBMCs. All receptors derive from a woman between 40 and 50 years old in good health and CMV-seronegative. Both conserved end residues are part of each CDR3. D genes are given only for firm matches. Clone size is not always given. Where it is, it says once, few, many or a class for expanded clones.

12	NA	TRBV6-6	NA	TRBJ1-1	TGTGCCAGCAGCCTAGTCGGGACTGAAGCTTTCTTT	CASSLVGTEAFF
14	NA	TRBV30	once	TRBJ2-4	TGTGCCTGGAGGAGGAGTGGGGCCAAAAACATTCAGTACTTC	CAWRRSGAKNIQYF
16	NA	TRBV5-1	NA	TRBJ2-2	TGCGCCAGCAGCTTGGTCCCTGACAGTTATACCGGGGAGCTGTTTTTT	CASSLVPDSYTGELFF
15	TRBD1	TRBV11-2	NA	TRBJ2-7	TGTGCCAGCAGCTTAGCCCCGGGACAGGCCTACGAGCAGTACTTC	CASSLAPGQAYEQYF
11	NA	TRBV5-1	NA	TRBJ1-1	TGCGCCAGCAGTCTCAACACTGAAGCTTTCTTT	CASSLNTEAFF
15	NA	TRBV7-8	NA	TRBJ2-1	TGTGCCAGCAGCCCGACATCGTTCTCCTACAATGAGCAGTTCTTC	CASSPTSFSYNEQFF
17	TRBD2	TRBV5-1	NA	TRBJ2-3	TGCGCCAGCAGCTTTGACGCTAGCGGGGGACTGGATGGTACGCAGTATTTT	CASSFDASGGLDGTQYF
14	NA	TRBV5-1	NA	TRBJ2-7	TGCGCCAGCAGCAGTTCCGAGACTCGTACCGAGCAGTACTTC	CASSSSETRTEQYF
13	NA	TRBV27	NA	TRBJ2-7	TGTGCCAGCAGGCTTACAGCGGCCTACGAGCAGTACTTC	CASRLTAAYEQYF
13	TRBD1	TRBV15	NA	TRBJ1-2	TGTGCCACCAGACAGGGGCTAGGCTATGGCTACACCTTC	CATRQGLGYGYTF
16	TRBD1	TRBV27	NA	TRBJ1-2	TGTGCCAGCAGTTTAACCGGGACAGGGGGCGACTATGGCTACACCTTC	CASSLTGTGGDYGYTF
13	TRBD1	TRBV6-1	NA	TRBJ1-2	TGTGCCAGCGGACAGGCAGCTAACTATGGCTACACCTTC	CASGQAANYGYTF
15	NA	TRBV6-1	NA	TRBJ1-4	TGTGCCAGCCAAAGGAGTCTCGCAACTAATGAAAAACTGTTTTTT	CASQRSLATNEKLFF
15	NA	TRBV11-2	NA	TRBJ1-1	TGTGCCAGCAGCTTAAGGGCGACAGCGAACACTGAAGCTTTCTTT	CASSLRATANTEAFF
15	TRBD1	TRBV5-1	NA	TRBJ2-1	TGCGCCAGCAGCGGAGGACAGGGTTCCTACAATGAGCAGTTCTTC	CASSGGQGSYNEQFF
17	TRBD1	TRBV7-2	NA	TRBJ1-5	TGTGCCAGCAGCCTAGAGACAGGGGGCGCGGGCAATCAGCCCCAGCATTTT	CASSLETGGAGNQPQHF
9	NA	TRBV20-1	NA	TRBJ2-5	TGCAGTCCCGGAGAGGCCCAGTACTTC	CSPGEAQYF
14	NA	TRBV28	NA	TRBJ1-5	TGTGCCAGCAGTTTCTGGCGGTCTAATCAGCCCCAGCATTTT	CASSFWRSNQPQHF
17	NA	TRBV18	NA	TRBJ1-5	TGTGCCAGCTCACCGGCGGCGGGGGCTGGGGTAAATCAGCCCCAGCATTTT	CASSPAAGAGVNQPQHF
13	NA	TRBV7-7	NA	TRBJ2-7	TGTGCTAGCAGCCTCGGACAGAGCAGTGCGCAGTACTTC	CASSLGQSSAQYF
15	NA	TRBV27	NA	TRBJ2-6	TGTGCCAGCAGTCCCTCCCGCTCTGGGGCCAACGTCCTGACTTTC	CASSPSRSGANVLTF
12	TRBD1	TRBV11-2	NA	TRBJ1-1	TGTGCCAGCAGCTCGCAGGGGGCTGGAGCTTTCTTT	CASSSQGAGAFF
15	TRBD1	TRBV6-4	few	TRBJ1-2	TGTGCCAGCAGTGACCCGGGACAGAGGGTTCATGGCTACACCTTC	CASSDPGQRVHGYTF
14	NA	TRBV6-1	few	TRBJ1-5	TGTGCCAGCAGTGAAGTGGCGGGCAATCGGCCCCAGCATTTT	CASSEVAGNRPQHF
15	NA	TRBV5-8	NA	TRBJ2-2	TGTGCCAGCAGCTTGGAAGGGGTGAACACCGGGGAGCTGTTTTTT	CASSLEGVNTGELFF
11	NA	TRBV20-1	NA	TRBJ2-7	TGCAGTGCTAGAGATCTCCCCGAGCAGTACTTC	CSARDLPEQYF